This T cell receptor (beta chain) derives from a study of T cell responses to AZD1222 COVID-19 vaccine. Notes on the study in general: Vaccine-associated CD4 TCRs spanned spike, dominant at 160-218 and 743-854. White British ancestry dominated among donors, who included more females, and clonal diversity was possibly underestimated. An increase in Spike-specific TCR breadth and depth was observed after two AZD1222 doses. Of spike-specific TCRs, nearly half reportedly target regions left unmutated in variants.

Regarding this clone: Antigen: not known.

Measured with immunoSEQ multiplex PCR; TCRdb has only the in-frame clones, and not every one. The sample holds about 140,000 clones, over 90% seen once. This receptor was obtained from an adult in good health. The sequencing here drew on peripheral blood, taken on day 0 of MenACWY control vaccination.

DNA of the CDR3: TGTGCCAGCAGTCTGGACAAGTTAATTCACCCCCTCCACTTT. The encoded protein is CASSLDKLIHPLHF. V gene TRBV6-5 combines with J gene TRBJ1-6; D perhaps matches TRBD1 (5 bases). Germline lookup yields CDR1 MNHEY and CDR2 SVGAGI. The CDR3 extends over 14 amino acids. With 5 bases removed from V and 13 bases from J, the gap between germline ends came to 18 bases.